Below, 14 T cell receptor beta chains from the same sample are listed, as sequenced in a study of CD8 T cells in ankylosing spondylitis. These receptors are not linked to any known antigen. MiXCR, applied by TCRdb to the 5' RACE reads, yields one record per CDR3 protein. Of 450,000 to 550,000 distinct CDR3 sequences detected, about 5.2% appear once; the ten largest clones hold roughly 3.2%. General observations from the study: Within ankylosing spondylitis blood, a TCR beta motif made up of under 10 highly homologous variants appeared to be characteristic.

Sample: blood, either unsorted or a sorted T cell fraction (not recorded which). The receptors come from a male donor with ankylosing spondylitis.

This clonotype was counted many times. V usage is TRBV6-2 or TRBV6-3 and J usage is TRBJ2-1; D gene unclear. CDR1 and CDR2 from the germline V gene are MNHEY and SVGEGT. The length of the CDR3 is 13 residues. The V end was cut by 1 base, the J end by 8 bases, with 9 bases between. In nucleotides, the CDR3 is TGTGCCAGCAGTTACTGGCGCGTCGATGAGCAGTTCTTC. This gives the protein CASSYWRVDEQFF.

This clonotype was recorded many times. The V gene is TRBV4-2, the J gene TRBJ2-3; 9 nucleotides align to TRBD1. Germline assignment: CDR1 LGHNA and CDR2 YNFKEQ. The CDR3 covers 16 residues. The J segment lost 0 bases and the V segment lost 1 base, leaving 2 bases of the junction unmatched. The DNA of the CDR3 is TGTGCCAGCAGCCAAGTCGGGACAGGGAGCACAGATACGCAGTATTTT. This gives the protein CASSQVGTGSTDTQYF.

This clonotype was counted at least ten times. The rearrangement joins TRBV28 to TRBJ1-1; TRBD1 is a possible D gene (6 bases). CDR3 length equals 13 residues. Germline CDR1 MDHEN, CDR2 SYDVKM. Trimming took 5 bases from V and 5 from J, leaving 12 bases between them. In DNA, the CDR3 is TGTGCCAGCAGTACCGAACAGGGAACTGAAGCTTTCTTT. Translating it yields CASSTEQGTEAFF.

The chain joins TRBV3-1 to TRBJ2-3, with no clear D. V was pared by 1 base and J by 0 bases, with 14 bases between. The germline V gene encodes CDR1 LGHDT and CDR2 YNNKEL (reference sequence). The CDR3 has 17 amino acids. The DNA for the CDR3 is TGTGCCAGCAGCCAAGGGCTCCGCCGGAGCAGCACAGATACGCAGTATTTT. Translation gives CASSQGLRRSSTDTQYF.

This clonotype was seen ten or more times. V is TRBV27 and J is TRBJ2-7, with D perhaps matching TRBD2 (6 bases). Trimming left V 5 bases short and J 0 bases short, with 23 bases between. Germline-derived CDR1 and CDR2 are MNHEY and SMNVEV (reference sequence). The CDR3 spans 18 residues. The CDR3 bases are TGTGCCAGCAGTCCCTCGGCCGGGGAGGCTAGCGCCTCCTACGAGCAGTACTTC. It codes for CASSPSAGEASASYEQYF.

In this sample, this clonotype turned up many times. The chain uses TRBV5-1 and TRBJ2-3; 10 nucleotides match TRBD2. V shed 5 bases, J shed 5 bases, and the junction held 8 bases outside the gene matches. There are 15 residues in the CDR3. The germline V gene encodes CDR1 SGHRS and CDR2 YFSETQ. The CDR3 sequence: CASRITGTSEDTQYF. Here the CDR3 DNA reads TGCGCCAGCAGAATTACCGGGACTAGCGAAGATACGCAGTATTTT.

This clonotype was counted ten times or more. The rearrangement links TRBV7-9 to TRBJ2-3; D unclear. The germline V gene encodes CDR1 SEHNR and CDR2 FQNEAQ (reference sequence). The CDR3 is 12 amino acids. Trimming took off 8 bases at V and 1 base at J, with 7 bases between the two ends. CDR3 bases: TGTGCCAGCGTCCAGGGCACAGATACGCAGTATTTT. Translated, it gives CASVQGTDTQYF.

This clonotype was counted between two and nine times. The chain is built from TRBV5-1 and TRBJ2-4, with 7 bases identical to TRBD1. The ends lost 4 bases at V and 0 bases at J; junction bases unmatched: 7. The CDR3 contains 16 residues. Per the germline V gene, CDR1 is SGHRS and CDR2 is YFSETQ. CDR3 amino acids: CASSLGQVLAKNIQYF. CDR3 nucleotides: TGCGCCAGCAGCCTAGGACAGGTTTTAGCCAAAAACATTCAGTACTTC.

This clonotype has a count of ten or more. The chain employs TRBV15 and TRBJ1-3, with 7 bases identical to TRBD1. This CDR3 has 15 amino acids. The germline CDR1 and CDR2 sequences are LNHNV and YYDKDF (reference sequence). Unmatched junction bases numbered 3, after V lost 0 bases and J lost 4 bases. The CDR3 region is CATSRDMGQGNTIYF. CDR3 coding DNA: TGTGCCACCAGCAGAGATATGGGACAGGGAAACACCATATATTTT. Drawing the rest from reference TRBV15 and TRBJ1-3, the complete variable domain is DAMVIQNPRYQVTQFGKPVTLSCSQTLNHNVMYWYQQKSSQAPKLLFHYYDKDFNNEADTPDNFQSRRPNTSFCFLDIRSPGLGDTAMYLCATSRDMGQGNTIYFGEGSWLTVV.

A few counts support this clonotype. The chain links TRBV29-1 to TRBJ1-2; 10 bases align to TRBD1. Per the germline V gene, CDR1 is SQVTM and CDR2 is ANQGSEA. The V segment lost 6 bases and the J segment 8 bases; nucleotides outside the gene matches: 9. This CDR3 is built from 13 residues. The CDR3 DNA reads TGCAGCGTCGAGAAGGACAGGGGGAAAGGCTACACCTTC. This translates into CSVEKDRGKGYTF. Full variable domain (missing parts from reference TRBV29-1 and TRBJ1-2): SAVISQKPSRDICQRGTSLTIQCQVDSQVTMMFWYRQQPGQSLTLIATANQGSEATYESGFVIDKFPISRPNLTFSTLTVSNMSPEDSSIYLCSVEKDRGKGYTFGSGTRLTVV.

This clonotype was recorded at least ten times. The chain joins TRBV6-2 or TRBV6-3 to TRBJ1-5; the D gene is possibly TRBD1 (5 bases). Deletions cut 4 bases from V and 7 bases from J, with 11 bases between. This CDR3 is built from 13 residues. Germline V gene lookup returns CDR1 MNHEY and CDR2 SVGEGT. CDR3 in amino acids: CASSSEEGQPQHF. DNA of the CDR3: TGTGCCAGCAGTTCCGAGGAGGGGCAGCCCCAGCATTTT.

There are many counts of this clonotype. The rearrangement links TRBV5-1 to TRBJ2-5, with D perhaps TRBD2 (5 bases). With 1 base removed from V and 5 bases from J, the gap between germline ends came to 6 bases. The CDR3 is made up of 12 amino acids. Germline CDR1 SGHRS, CDR2 YFSETQ. The CDR3 loop reads CASSLQRETQYF. CDR3 coding DNA: TGCGCCAGCAGCTTGCAGCGGGAGACCCAGTACTTC. Together with reference TRBV5-1 and TRBJ2-5, the CDR3 gives the full variable domain: KAGVTQTPRYLIKTRGQQVTLSCSPISGHRSVSWYQQTPGQGLQFLFEYFSETQRNKGNFPGRFSGRQFSNSRSEMNVSTLELGDSALYLCASSLQRETQYFGPGTRLLVL.

CDR3 region: CASSQVQQGETQYF. In nucleotides, the CDR3 is TGCGCCAGCAGCCAAGTACAGCAGGGGGAGACCCAGTACTTC. The V call is TRBV4-3, the J call TRBJ2-5; the D gene is possibly TRBD1 (6 bases). The V and J ends lost 1 base and 5 bases respectively, with 11 bases between them. The CDR3 is made up of 14 amino acids. Germline V gene lookup returns CDR1 LGHNA and CDR2 YSLEER.

This clonotype occurred a few times. The chain is built from TRBV29-1 and TRBJ2-3; D possibly corresponds to TRBD1 (7 bases). Looked up from germline, CDR1 is SQVTM and CDR2 is ANQGSEA. This CDR3 comprises 15 residues. V was trimmed by 6 bases and J by 1 base, leaving 17 bases between them. In nucleotides, the CDR3 is TGCAGCGTCGGGGGAAGGGGGCCTGGCACAGATACGCAGTATTTT. Translation: CSVGGRGPGTDTQYF.